These 7 T cell receptor beta chains came from one sample sequenced in a study of shared clonotypes between healthy human individuals. This table comes from immunoSEQ multiplex PCR, and its TCRdb copy is limited to in-frame clones, with some not included. The sample contains over 1.4 million clones, roughly 97% of which appear only once. The specimen sequenced was naive CD4+ T cells sorted from blood. Sample subset: CD45RA+ positively selected. The receptor set was obtained from a man between 25 and 39 years old in good health.

This clone appeared once. The rearrangement uses TRBV29-1 and TRBJ1-2; tentative D call: TRBD1 (6 bases). Between the trimmed V and J ends, which lost 3 bases and 0 bases, there was a span of 11 bases. The CDR3 totals 14 residues. Germline loops: CDR1 SQVTM, CDR2 ANQGSEA. The CDR3 region has the DNA TGCAGCGTTGAGCTAGGACAGCCTAACTATGGCTACACCTTC. The encoded protein is CSVELGQPNYGYTF.

The chain joins TRBV18 to TRBJ2-1, with a weak D call TRBD1 (6 bases). The CDR3 totals 14 residues. The V end was cut by 5 bases, the J end by 8 bases, with 16 bases between. Germline CDR1 reads KGHSH; CDR2 reads LQKENI. CDR3 protein: CASSSSSRGDEQFF. The DNA for the CDR3 is TGTGCCAGCTCATCGTCCAGCAGGGGCGATGAGCAGTTCTTC.

This clone appeared once. The chain carries TRBV18 and TRBJ2-2, with no clear D. The CDR3 is 13 residues long. With 1 base removed from V and 7 bases from J, the gap between germline ends came to 7 bases. Germline assignment: CDR1 KGHSH and CDR2 LQKENI. The CDR3 here is CASSPLDIGELFF. CDR3 DNA sequence: TGTGCCAGCTCACCACTAGATATCGGGGAGCTGTTTTTT.

The CDR3 coding sequence is TGCAGCGGACTAGCGGGAGGGCCCCAGTTCTTC. Residues: CSGLAGGPQFF. The genes are TRBV29-1 and TRBJ2-1, with 14 bases fitting TRBD2. CDR3 size: 11 residues. The V segment lost 7 bases and the J segment 13 bases; nucleotides outside the gene matches: 3. Per the germline V gene, CDR1 is SQVTM and CDR2 is ANQGSEA.

As concerns this clone: Other nucleotide sequences from this sample produce the same CDR3. The chain recombines TRBV9 with TRBJ1-1; perhaps TRBD1 as D (6 bases). This CDR3 has 16 residues. Germline CDR1 and CDR2: SGDLS and YYNGEE. Trimming removed 2 bases at V and 4 bases at J, with 18 bases between. This chain's CDR3 is CASSVGAGGAGTEAFF. The CDR3 bases are TGTGCCAGCAGCGTGGGGGCGGGGGGCGCTGGCACTGAAGCTTTCTTT.

This sequence joins TRBV6-6 and TRBJ2-1, with 11 bases fitting TRBD2. Germline V CDR1 and CDR2: MNHNY, SVGAGI (reference sequence). The CDR3 contains 15 residues. The junction had 7 bases not matched to a gene; V was cut back by 5 bases and J by 7 bases. CDR3 protein: CASSRGVAGGNEQFF. The CDR3 DNA reads TGTGCCAGCAGTCGCGGGGTAGCGGGAGGGAATGAGCAGTTCTTC.

The chain combines TRBV30 with TRBJ1-5; a possible D gene is TRBD1 (5 bases). The germline CDR1 and CDR2 sequences are GTSNPN and SVGIG (reference sequence). The CDR3 sequence is 16 residues long. Trimming removed 0 bases at V and 0 bases at J, with 12 bases between. The CDR3 here is CAWSVLGGISNQPQHF. The CDR3 DNA follows: TGTGCCTGGAGTGTACTGGGGGGAATTAGCAATCAGCCCCAGCATTTT.